The 12 T cell receptor beta chains below all came from one sample that was sequenced in a study of ipilimumab plus nivolumab after autologous stem cell transplantation. Repertoires were generated with immunoSEQ multiplex PCR, while TCRdb's copy carries only in-frame clones and drops some. The profile shows 17,000 or so clones, approximately 80% of them singletons. The sequenced sample was PBMCs, obtained in a trial of ipilimumab plus nivolumab as post-transplant consolidation. All receptors come from a male donor with diffuse large B-cell lymphoma.

This rearrangement joins TRBV2 to TRBJ1-2, with 11 bases matching TRBD1. With 10 bases clipped from V and 3 bases from J, the junction kept 7 bases outside the gene matches. The CDR3 has 14 residues. Germline V gene sequence: CDR1 SNHLY, CDR2 FYNNEI. This chain's CDR3 is CAMTGQGDHYGYTF. CDR3 sequence (DNA): TGTGCCATGACGGGACAGGGGGACCACTATGGCTACACCTTC.

This clone was seen a single time. This chain connects TRBV5-1 to TRBJ1-1; D gene ambiguous. Per the germline V gene, CDR1 is SGHRS and CDR2 is YFSETQ. CDR3 length equals 15 residues. V was clipped by 0 bases and J by 3 bases, with 12 bases between them. This chain's CDR3 is CASSLEIGSDTEAFF. CDR3 in DNA: TGCGCCAGCAGCTTGGAAATAGGGTCGGACACTGAAGCTTTCTTT.

This chain joins TRBV2 and TRBJ2-1, with D possibly TRBD1 on 5 matching bases. The V end was cut by 8 bases, the J end by 2 bases, with 13 bases between. CDR1 and CDR2 from the germline V gene are SNHLY and FYNNEI. CDR3 length: 14 amino acids. The CDR3 DNA follows: TGTGCCAGCTTCCAGGGCCTTACCTACAATGAGCAGTTCTTC. Its protein product is CASFQGLTYNEQFF.

V gene TRBV11-3 combines with J gene TRBJ2-1; 12 bases agree with TRBD2. With 5 bases clipped from V and 7 bases from J, the junction kept 12 bases outside the gene matches. The CDR3 has 17 amino acids. From germline, CDR1 is SGHNT and CDR2 YENEEA. The CDR3 DNA follows: TGTGCCAGCAGCGTACTAGCGGGAGGCCTCTCTGAGAATGAGCAGTTCTTC. This gives the protein CASSVLAGGLSENEQFF.

This chain uses TRBV28 with TRBJ2-5; perhaps D is TRBD1 or TRBD2 (5 bases each). Between the trimmed V and J ends, which lost 2 bases and 4 bases, there was a span of 11 bases. Germline loops: CDR1 MDHEN, CDR2 SYDVKM. This CDR3 comprises 14 residues. This CDR3 reads CASSLLYGGETQYF. CDR3 DNA: TGTGCCAGCAGTTTACTCTATGGGGGAGAGACCCAGTACTTC.

V and J are TRBV6-1 and TRBJ2-1; 11 positions match TRBD2. The length of the CDR3 is 15 residues. Germline CDR1 MNHNS, CDR2 SASEGT. Unmatched junction bases numbered 8, after V lost 5 bases and J lost 8 bases. The CDR3 DNA reads TGTGCCAGCAGTTTTAGCGGGAGGGCCGACCATGAGCAGTTCTTC. As protein: CASSFSGRADHEQFF.

The chain combines TRBV29-1 with TRBJ2-1, with 9 bases fitting TRBD1. This CDR3 is built from 16 residues. Germline V gene data show CDR1 as SQVTM and CDR2 as ANQGSEA. After removal of 7 bases from V and 2 bases from J, the junction contained 12 bases not matched to a gene. CDR3 loop: CSAGTGSSLTYNEQFF. The CDR3 nucleotides read TGCAGCGCCGGGACAGGGAGCTCGCTTACCTACAATGAGCAGTTCTTC.

The chain is built from TRBV6-4 and TRBJ2-2; D may be TRBD1 (5 bases). The CDR3 is 14 residues long. V was trimmed by 0 bases and J by 5 bases, leaving 7 bases between them. Germline CDR1 MRHNA, CDR2 SNTAGT. CDR3 sequence: CASSDSTATGELFF. CDR3 nucleotide sequence: TGTGCCAGCAGTGACTCGACAGCTACCGGGGAGCTGTTTTTT.

In this sample, this clone turned up once. The chain recombines TRBV5-4 with TRBJ2-1, with TRBD2 identical over 9 bases. Germline lookup yields CDR1 SGHNT and CDR2 YYREEE (reference sequence). The CDR3 covers 18 residues. Trimming removed 5 bases from V and 4 bases from J; junction bases left unmatched: 16. The CDR3 sequence is CASSSENQRGAYYNEQFF. CDR3 coding DNA: TGTGCCAGCAGTTCCGAAAATCAGCGGGGGGCCTATTACAATGAGCAGTTCTTC.

The J gene is TRBJ1-4, the V gene TRBV5-1, with a tentative D call TRBD1 (6 bases). This CDR3 is 15 amino acids long. Germline loops: CDR1 SGHRS, CDR2 YFSETQ. The V end lost 6 bases, the J end lost 7 bases, and 19 bases lay between the germline ends. The CDR3 coding sequence is TGCGCCAGCAACCCCGCGGGGGGGCGCGGTGAAAAACTGTTTTTT. Its protein is CASNPAGGRGEKLFF.

The J gene is TRBJ2-3, the V gene TRBV29-1, with 12 positions matching TRBD1. Germline trimming cut 7 bases from V and 4 bases from J; bases unmatched to any gene: 3. Per germline, CDR1 SQVTM and CDR2 ANQGSEA. The CDR3 spans 13 residues. This CDR3 reads CSGGQGASDTQYF. CDR3 DNA sequence: TGCAGCGGGGGACAGGGGGCATCAGATACGCAGTATTTT.

The rearrangement joins TRBV11-2 to TRBJ2-7; 7 bases are a match to TRBD1. Germline lookup yields CDR1 SGHAT and CDR2 FQNNGV. Unmatched junction bases numbered 7, after V lost 1 base and J lost 13 bases. CDR3 length: 12 amino acids. The CDR3, as DNA: TGTGCCAGCAGCTTAGGCCGGACAGGTCTTTACTTC. Protein: CASSLGRTGLYF.